This T cell receptor beta chain was recorded in a study of STAT5B mutations in CD4+ large granular lymphocyte leukemia. At the level of the study: Among healthy controls, a particular HLA allele went with more CDR3 'QG' motifs.

Broader study findings: Higher CD4+ than CD8+ T-LGLL clonality might reflect small sample size.

This clone appeared a few times. Its antigen is as yet unknown. The CDR3 totals 19 residues. Germline CDR1 SGHVS, CDR2 FNYEAQ. V was clipped by 0 bases and J by 2 bases, with 20 bases between them. This was a survey-level run. Assay: immunoSEQ multiplex PCR; the TCRdb copy retains only in-frame clones and omits some. The sample gives 30,000 to 40,000 clones, 69% of which show up once; 2.5% to 3% is in the top ten. The chain employs TRBV7-6 and TRBJ2-1; possible D gene TRBD1, 5 bases. The sample consisted of CD4+ T cells from blood buffy coats. This clonotype was obtained from a human donor in good health. This CDR3 reads CASSLAPLSGVGAYNEQFF. CDR3 nucleotide sequence: TGTGCCAGCAGCTTAGCACCCCTGTCTGGCGTAGGGGCCTACAATGAGCAGTTCTTC.